Listed below are T cell receptor beta chains from one sample, sequenced in a study of molecular identifiers for immune sequencing clone quantification. TCRdb independently ran MiXCR on the PCR reads; one entry per CDR3 protein. The data contain 300,000 to 400,000 distinct CDR3 sequences, about 21% of them singletons. Sequenced: naive CD8+ T cells from blood, with Jurkat cell RNA spiked in. These receptors were taken from a human donor in good health. Some libraries in this study had Jurkat cell RNA spiked in. CDR3s include the opening cysteine and the closing phenylalanine or tryptophan. D genes are given only for firm matches. Rows give clone size only sometimes, using once, few, many, or a class for an expanded clone.

abundance,v_gene,d_gene,j_gene,CDR3aa,CDR3nt
many,TRBV7-9,-,TRBJ2-5,CASSLASGVGYQETQYF,TGTGCCAGCAGCTTAGCGTCGGGCGTGGGGTACCAAGAGACCCAGTACTTC
many,TRBV12-3/TRBV12-4,-,TRBJ2-3,CASSRGADTDTQYF,TGTGCCAGCAGTAGGGGGGCCGACACAGATACGCAGTATTTT
few,TRBV7-9,TRBD1,TRBJ2-3,CASSRGTGELYGTDTQYF,TGTGCCAGCAGCCGAGGGACAGGGGAGCTCTATGGCACAGATACGCAGTATTTT
few,TRBV6-2/TRBV6-3,TRBD2,TRBJ2-1,CASSYPTSGSYDEQFF,TGTGCCAGCAGTTACCCGACTAGCGGGAGCTACGATGAGCAGTTCTTC
many,TRBV5-1,TRBD1,TRBJ1-1,CASSSRDRGRFTEAFF,TGCGCCAGCAGCTCCCGGGACAGGGGGCGTTTCACTGAAGCTTTCTTT
many,TRBV2,-,TRBJ2-3,CASATSVADTQYF,TGTGCCAGCGCGACGTCGGTAGCAGATACGCAGTATTTT
many,TRBV20-1,-,TRBJ2-1,CSARDNEQFF,TGCAGTGCCAGAGACAATGAGCAGTTCTTC
many,TRBV5-6,-,TRBJ2-5,CASSRDPETQYF,TGTGCCAGCAGTCGGGACCCGGAGACCCAGTACTTC
many,TRBV30,-,TRBJ2-1,CAWSDKNENEQFF,TGTGCCTGGAGTGACAAGAATGAAAATGAGCAGTTCTTC
few,TRBV19,-,TRBJ1-5,CASSLGSPQPQHF,TGTGCCAGTAGTCTGGGGAGCCCTCAGCCCCAGCATTTT
many,TRBV20-1,-,TRBJ2-7,CSARGYHGVEGDEQYF,TGCAGTGCTAGAGGCTATCATGGGGTAGAAGGGGACGAGCAGTACTTC
many,TRBV28,-,TRBJ1-1,CASSLRTGLIEAFF,TGTGCCAGCAGTTTAAGAACAGGGCTTATTGAAGCTTTCTTT
-,TRBV18,TRBD2,TRBJ2-7,CASSPGTSGGSEQYF,TGTGCCAGCTCACCCGGGACTAGCGGGGGTAGCGAGCAGTACTTC
many,TRBV15,-,TRBJ2-3,CATSPRGRDLSTDTQYF,TGTGCCACCAGCCCCCGGGGCAGAGACCTTAGCACAGATACGCAGTATTTT
few,TRBV11-2,-,TRBJ2-3,CASSFGGFSTDTQYF,TGTGCCAGCAGCTTCGGGGGTTTTAGCACAGATACGCAGTATTTT
many,TRBV7-2,-,TRBJ2-7,CASSLGFGTDEQYF,TGTGCCAGCAGCTTAGGGTTCGGCACAGACGAGCAGTACTTC
many,TRBV7-8,TRBD1,TRBJ2-1,CASSPGQLDNEQFF,TGTGCCAGCAGCCCGGGACAGCTCGACAATGAGCAGTTCTTC
many,TRBV20-1,-,TRBJ2-2,CSAPDTGELFF,TGCAGTGCTCCAGACACCGGGGAGCTGTTTTTT
many,TRBV4-3,TRBD1,TRBJ2-7,CASSQDRDYEQYF,TGCGCCAGCAGCCAGGACAGGGACTACGAGCAGTACTTC
many,TRBV30,-,TRBJ2-7,CAWSGHEQYF,TGTGCCTGGAGTGGGCACGAGCAGTACTTC
many,TRBV7-2,-,TRBJ1-2,CASSLEKSDYTF,TGTGCCAGCAGCTTAGAGAAATCGGACTACACCTTC
many,TRBV6-5,TRBD2,TRBJ2-1,CASSYSAGGFEQFF,TGTGCCAGCAGTTACTCCGCGGGAGGGTTTGAGCAGTTCTTC
many,TRBV14,-,TRBJ2-5,CASSQQQSGRTTVWETQYF,TGTGCCAGCAGCCAACAGCAAAGTGGACGGACGACAGTCTGGGAGACCCAGTACTTC
many,TRBV2,-,TRBJ2-6,CASSEAGTLAGANVLTF,TGTGCCAGCAGTGAAGCCGGGACCCTTGCCGGGGCCAACGTCCTGACTTTC
many,TRBV2,TRBD1,TRBJ1-2,CASSGQGYGYTF,TGTGCCAGCAGTGGACAGGGGTATGGCTACACCTTC
few,TRBV18,-,TRBJ1-5,CASSPPGTASNQPQHF,TGTGCCAGCTCACCACCGGGGACGGCCAGCAATCAGCCCCAGCATTTT
-,TRBV4-1,-,TRBJ1-5,CASSPAGGGSNQPQHF,TGCGCCAGCAGCCCAGCGGGGGGGGGCAGCAATCAGCCCCAGCATTTT
many,TRBV7-9,-,TRBJ2-7,CASSPAFHTYEQYF,TGTGCCAGCAGCCCTGCATTCCACACCTACGAGCAGTACTTC
-,TRBV12-3/TRBV12-4,-,TRBJ2-6,CASSPQSRDSVSGANVLTF,TGTGCCAGCAGTCCCCAGTCGCGGGACAGCGTCTCTGGGGCCAACGTCCTGACTTTC
many,TRBV2,-,TRBJ2-5,CASKLVPDQETQYF,TGTGCCAGCAAGTTGGTCCCCGACCAAGAGACCCAGTACTTC
few,TRBV6-1,-,TRBJ2-7,CASSIQHLSYEQYF,TGTGCCAGCAGTATACAACACCTCTCCTACGAGCAGTACTTC
-,TRBV27,-,TRBJ2-7,CASSLGTQYEQYF,TGTGCCAGCAGTTTAGGGACACAATACGAGCAGTACTTC